This TCR beta chain was documented in a study of blood T cells in healthy people across ages. This clonotype was picked up a small number of times. Its specificity is not known. It was with a sample-barcoded 5' primer and a J-beta primer mix that a second PCR of roughly 7 to 12 cycles was run. MiXCR, run by TCRdb on the 5' RACE reads, gives a single entry per CDR3 protein. The sample yields about 1,600,000 distinct CDR3 sequences, 42% seen once. This CDR3 has 14 residues. From germline, CDR1 is SGHTA and CDR2 FQGNSA. Study findings and constraints: Samples with more naive T cells showed higher observed beta diversity.

V usage is TRBV7-2 and J usage is TRBJ2-4; the match to TRBD2 covers 10 bases. The J call may be faulty, since TRBJ2-7 better matches the DNA end. This sequence originates from a woman between 18 and 30 years old in good health. Sequences were obtained from blood. DNA for the CDR3: TGTGCCAGCAGCTTATCTAGCGGGGGTGGCGAGCAGTACTTC. Translated: CASSLSSGGGEQYF.